This T cell receptor (beta chain) was documented in a study of blood T cell repertoires in COVID-19. Study context: Acute and convalescent COVID-19 samples came from the United States, Italy and Spain. The cDNA or gDNA used as material had been derived from T cells, B-cell-depleted T cells, or PBMCs.

V shed 1 base, J shed 4 bases, and the junction held 5 bases outside the gene matches. The germline V gene has CDR1 SGHNT and CDR2 YENEEA. The CDR3 runs 15 residues. This clone was seen repeatedly, ten times or more. Per the original methods: Counts of nucleated cells, estimated from reference gene primer amplification, were obtained. Sequencing used immunoSEQ multiplex PCR; TCRdb keeps in-frame clones, though not all of them. That table furnishes V, J and clone size, whereas the DNA furnished D and trimming. The table includes roughly 230,000 clones, about 82% detected once. The TCR originated in an older woman with active or convalescent COVID-19. The V and J genes are TRBV11-3 and TRBJ2-3, with 7 bases lining up with TRBD1. The sample comprised peripheral blood. The CDR3: CASSLGGQGADTQYF. CDR3 sequence (DNA): TGTGCCAGCAGCTTAGGCGGTCAGGGGGCAGATACGCAGTATTTT.